Shown below are 15 T cell receptor beta chains from a single sample sequenced in a study of CD8+CD57+ T cells in acquired aplastic anemia. Investigators profiled TCR beta VDJ and CDR3 from genomic DNA template. TCRdb re-called the reads through MiXCR, storing one row per CDR3 protein. This sample has fewer than 200,000 distinct CDR3 sequences, with around 40% found just once. Sequenced: sorted CD4+, CD8+, or CD8+CD57+ T cells (not recorded which) from PBMCs. These receptor sequences come from a human donor in good health.

The J gene is TRBJ2-1, the V gene TRBV5-4, with D possibly being TRBD2 (7 bases). There are 16 residues in the CDR3. V shed 0 bases and J shed 7 bases, with 17 bases lying between them. The germline V gene has CDR1 SGHNT and CDR2 YYREEE (reference sequence). Written as DNA, the CDR3 is TGTGCCAGCAGCTTGGATGGAGGGGGGGTAAGGAATGAGCAGTTCTTC. The encoded protein is CASSLDGGGVRNEQFF.

V gene TRBV20-1 combines with J gene TRBJ2-1; 10 bases are a match to TRBD2. V lost 4 bases, J lost 2 bases, and 11 bases stayed unmatched. The length of the CDR3 is 17 residues. CDR1 DFQATT and CDR2 SNEGSKA come from the germline V gene (reference sequence). The CDR3 DNA reads as TGCAGTGCTATACAACTGGGAAGCGGGGGGGCCTACAATGAGCAGTTCTTC. Amino acids: CSAIQLGSGGAYNEQFF.

There are a few counts of this clonotype. The V and J genes are TRBV3-1 and TRBJ1-2; D remains ambiguous. Germline loops: CDR1 LGHDT, CDR2 YNNKEL (reference sequence). This CDR3 has 15 residues. V lost 1 base and J 4 bases, leaving 13 bases between the germline ends. CDR3 sequence (DNA): TGTGCCAGCAGCCAAGGTGAGGCCGCGAGCTATGGCTACACCTTC. Translation gives CASSQGEAASYGYTF.

This clonotype was recorded many times. CDR3 bases: TGCAGTGCTAGAGCCACCGGGACAGGGGGTTACGGCTACACCTTC. This encodes CSARATGTGGYGYTF. The chain carries TRBV20-1 and TRBJ1-2; 11 bases are a match to TRBD1. The CDR3 spans 15 residues. CDR1 is DFQATT and CDR2 is SNEGSKA in the germline V gene (reference sequence). With V trimmed by 1 base and J by 8 bases, 9 bases remained unmatched.

The chain has TRBV7-3 and TRBJ1-1; D gene ambiguous. CDR1 and CDR2 from the germline V gene are SGHTA and FQGTGA. This CDR3 is built from 13 residues. Between the trimmed V and J ends, which lost 6 bases and 4 bases, there was a span of 12 bases. The CDR3 bases are TGTGCCAGCAGTATCCAAGCGAGCACTGAAGCTTTCTTT. Residues: CASSIQASTEAFF.

The table lists this clonotype with many counts. V usage is TRBV5-5 and J usage is TRBJ1-3; 7 bases line up with TRBD1. Trimming removed 3 bases from V and 0 bases from J; junction bases left unmatched: 0. Germline assignment: CDR1 SGHKS and CDR2 YYEKEE (reference sequence). The length of the CDR3 is 14 residues. The CDR3 sequence: CASSWDSSGNTIYF. The DNA of the CDR3 is TGTGCCAGCAGCTGGGACAGCTCTGGAAACACCATATATTTT.

This clonotype appeared a few times. DNA for the CDR3: TGTGCCAGCAGCTTAAACCCAGGGACTGAAGCTTTCTTT. Translation: CASSLNPGTEAFF. The genes are TRBV7-3 and TRBJ1-1; tentative D call: TRBD1 (5 bases). The V end lost 1 base, the J end lost 5 bases, and 8 bases lay between the germline ends. Germline CDR1 SGHTA, CDR2 FQGTGA. The CDR3 totals 13 residues.

The chain links TRBV12-3 or TRBV12-4 to TRBJ1-5; D possibly corresponds to TRBD1 (5 bases). Deletions cut 4 bases from V and 3 bases from J, with 13 bases between. This CDR3 region has 15 residues. CDR3: CASSSAQGYNQPQHF. DNA for the CDR3: TGTGCCAGCAGTTCCGCGCAGGGATACAATCAGCCCCAGCATTTT.

The V gene is TRBV2, the J gene TRBJ1-2, with no clear D. CDR3 length equals 13 residues. The germline V gene encodes CDR1 SNHLY and CDR2 FYNNEI. V was trimmed by 2 bases and J by 8 bases, leaving 12 bases between them. CDR3 in DNA: TGTGCCAGCAGTGAAACCCCCCGGGGAGGCTACACCTTC. Residues: CASSETPRGGYTF. The variable domain in full, completed from reference TRBV2 and TRBJ1-2, reads EPEVTQTPSHQVTQMGQEVILRCVPISNHLYFYWYRQILGQKVEFLVSFYNNEISEKSEIFDDQFSVERPDGSNFTLKIRSTKLEDSAMYFCASSETPRGGYTFGSGTRLTVV.

This clonotype was counted only a few times. The gene calls are TRBV15 and TRBJ1-4; TRBD1 aligns across 9 bases. Germline values: CDR1 LNHNV, CDR2 YYDKDF (reference sequence). The CDR3 is made up of 16 amino acids. The trim removed 1 base at V and 5 bases at J, leaving 5 bases unmatched. This chain's CDR3 is CATSRVGTGWNEKLFF. In DNA, the CDR3 is TGTGCCACCAGCAGAGTCGGGACAGGGTGGAATGAAAAACTGTTTTTT.

The chain is built from TRBV19 and TRBJ2-2; D gene ambiguous. V lost 2 bases to trimming and J lost 1 base, with 5 bases between them. The CDR3 totals 14 residues. From germline, CDR1 is LNHDA and CDR2 SQIVND (reference sequence). CDR3: CASSISMNTGELFF. The DNA for the CDR3 is TGTGCCAGTAGTATAAGCATGAACACCGGGGAGCTGTTTTTT.

The chain joins TRBV7-8 to TRBJ2-7; TRBD2 agrees at 13 bases. The J call may be in error: the DNA end matches TRBJ2-5 better. This CDR3 has 17 residues. Germline-derived CDR1 and CDR2 are SGHVS and FQNEAQ. The CDR3 coding sequence is TGTGCCAGCAGCAAGAGTACTAGCGGGAGGGTTCGGGAGACCCAGTACTTC. Translation: CASSKSTSGRVRETQYF.

This clonotype occurred many times. The J gene is TRBJ2-1, the V gene TRBV4-2, with D maybe TRBD1 (5 bases). CDR3 length: 14 amino acids. Germline loops: CDR1 LGHNA, CDR2 YNFKEQ. Trimming removed 0 bases from V and 12 bases from J, with 15 bases in between. The CDR3 region is CASSQDRPDQGQFF. The DNA for the CDR3 is TGTGCCAGCAGCCAAGATCGACCAGACCAGGGGCAGTTCTTC.

The rearrangement links TRBV28 to TRBJ2-5; D tentatively reads TRBD1 or TRBD2 (5 bases each). The CDR3 has 12 residues. Trimming stripped 1 base from V and 12 bases from J, with 12 bases between. Germline CDR1 and CDR2: MDHEN and SYDVKM. CDR3 in amino acids: CASSLSRGAEYF. The DNA of the CDR3 is TGTGCCAGCAGTTTATCGAGGGGAGCCGAGTACTTC.

This clonotype was counted between two and nine times. V is TRBV15 and J is TRBJ1-5, with 7 bases that match TRBD1. CDR3 length: 16 residues. The V gene end was trimmed by 0 bases and the J gene end by 7 bases; junction bases not matched to a gene: 9. Germline V gene lookup returns CDR1 LNHNV and CDR2 YYDKDF (reference sequence). CDR3 in amino acids: CATSRDKGGRGQPQHF. The CDR3 DNA follows: TGTGCCACCAGCAGAGATAAAGGGGGCCGGGGACAGCCCCAGCATTTT.